This T cell receptor beta chain was captured in a study of T cells in Graves' hyperthyroidism and ophthalmopathy. Findings and limits, study-wide: Among thyroid clonotypes expanded above 0.001, most also appeared in blood. Separation of ophthalmopathy from stable hyperthyroidism was achieved by a 13 V-J model.

About this clonotype: What it binds is unknown.

Germline assignment: CDR1 KGHSH and CDR2 LQKENI. V lost 2 bases and J lost 3, with 8 bases in between. The CDR3 sequence is 14 residues long. Amplification yielded TCR beta CDR3 regions, with RNA transcripts as the source. TCR CDR3 regions were first amplified by RT-PCR with HTBI primers. TCRdb ran MiXCR on the multiplex PCR reads and lists one entry per CDR3 protein. Altogether hundreds of thousands of distinct CDR3 sequences are present, under 15% being singletons, with the ten largest covering less than 15%. Sequenced input: blood. The V gene is TRBV18, the J gene TRBJ1-3; D gene uncertain. The TCR comes from a man in his late teens or twenties with Graves' ophthalmopathy. This CDR3 is CASSPSSIGNTIYF. The CDR3 bases are TGTGCCAGCTCACCATCAAGCATTGGAAACACCATATATTTT.